Given below is one T cell receptor (beta chain) in context. Its specificity is not known. This specimen comes from a study of spatial heterogeneity in lung cancer. Study as a whole: Every unique TCR and UMI combination, on average, appeared more than ten times in raw reads. Study-level findings and limits: Relative to follow-up, resection was when ubiquitous expanded tumor TCRs appeared more in blood.

The CDR3 totals 14 residues. In germline, CDR1 is SGHVS, CDR2 FQNEAQ. With 2 bases removed from V and 12 bases from J, the gap between germline ends came to 17 bases. Individually, TCR cDNA molecules were each labelled with a unique molecular identifier. TCRdb processed the 5' RACE reads anew with MiXCR; each CDR3 protein has one entry. In the table there are around 89,000 distinct CDR3 sequences, 9.5% to 15% of which are singletons. Time point meaning: sample taken at primary tumor resection. Unsorted whole RNA of tumor, nontumor lung or frozen PBMC was sequenced. This TCR was recovered from a male donor with early-stage non-small cell lung cancer. The chain is built from TRBV7-8 and TRBJ2-1; D remains unclear. The input for sequencing was PBMCs, taken at surgery. In DNA, the CDR3 is TGTGCCAGCAGCTTACTTTTAGGCGCTGTATCGCAGTTCTTC. This translates into CASSLLLGAVSQFF.